The entry that follows covers one T cell receptor (beta chain) sequence. Its antigen is unknown. This sample was taken from a study of shared clonotypes between healthy human individuals. Study as a whole: A few men and a couple of women, aged 18 to 49, were donors. Study outcomes and limitations: Among non-shared clonotypes, generation probabilities were lower than among those shared by all four donors.

Generated by immunoSEQ multiplex PCR, the TCRdb table keeps only in-frame clones and is missing some. This sample has over a million clones; 70% to 80% occur once, and the top ten carry around 1.4%. Sequences were obtained from memory CD4+ T cells sorted from blood. Specified subset: CD45RA-negative fraction. The clonotype was recovered from a man between 18 and 35 years old in good health.

The CDR3 DNA follows: TGTGCCACTTGGGGCGCCATCGGCCACAGTGAGCAGTTCTTC. It codes for CATWGAIGHSEQFF. V usage is TRBV10-3 and J usage is TRBJ2-1; D is perhaps TRBD1 (5 bases). V was cut by 10 bases and J by 9 bases, with 22 bases left in between. This CDR3 has 14 residues. Germline V lookup: CDR1 ENHRY, CDR2 SYGVKD.